This TCR beta chain appears in the sequencing data of a study of post-analysis software for immune sequencing data. Background on the study: Relapsing-remitting, secondary progressive and progressive-relapsing courses of multiple sclerosis were included. Study results and caveats: People with multiple sclerosis had a significantly lower normalized Chao1 diversity than controls did. Patients carried roughly 5 TRBV segments more frequently than controls did, and TRBV5-6, TRBV5-1 and TRBV20-1 were among them. Co-batched samples clustered tightly together by F measure.

Included in the TCR beta cDNA libraries were unique molecular identifiers. Each batch of roughly 1 to 11 million T cells produced roughly 500,000 cDNA molecules. TCRdb itself ran the PCR reads through MiXCR, one entry per CDR3 protein. The top ten clones hold roughly 12% of a sample with about 500,000 distinct CDR3 sequences, 40% to 55% of them seen once. This clonotype was seen only a few times. What it recognizes is unknown. Germline CDR1 and CDR2: SEHNR and FQNEAQ (reference sequence). V lost 5 bases and J 4 bases, leaving 15 bases between the germline ends. The CDR3 contains 14 residues. This clonotype was sampled from a girl between 5 and 17 years old with multiple sclerosis. J is TRBJ2-7 and V is TRBV7-9; D is uncertain. The sample comprised blood. DNA for the CDR3: TGTGCCAGCAGCCCCCTTCCAGCTGCGTACGAGCAGTACTTC. Translation: CASSPLPAAYEQYF.